This entry describes one TCR beta chain. This entry belongs to a study of monozygotic twins with inflammatory bowel disease. From germline, CDR1 is SGDLS and CDR2 YYNGEE. CDR3 length: 12 amino acids. A template switching step added UMIs, each with a 6-nucleotide sample barcode. TCRdb derives one entry per CDR3 protein from the 5' RACE reads, leaving out DNA. The sample yields some 170,000 distinct CDR3 sequences, of which the top ten take up approximately 3%. This rearrangement joins TRBV9 to TRBJ2-1. The sequence derives from a human donor with ulcerative colitis or Crohn's disease, or a healthy co-twin of an affected twin (not recorded which). The source material was blood. CDR3 loop: CASSPRSDEQFF.